One sample yielded the 13 T cell receptor beta chains listed below, sequenced in a study of shared clonotypes between healthy human individuals. TCRdb's table, derived via immunoSEQ multiplex PCR, lists solely in-frame clones and lacks some. The top ten clones hold approximately 1.5% of a sample with about 980,000 clones, approximately 76% of them seen once. Sequencing was performed on memory CD4+ T cells sorted from blood. Indicated subset: CD45RA-negative fraction. Receptors originate from a man between 18 and 29 years old in good health.

The chain uses TRBV6-1 and TRBJ1-3, with D hard to call. The CDR3 has 13 amino acids. Trimming stripped 8 bases from V and 0 bases from J, with 8 bases between. Germline values: CDR1 MNHNS, CDR2 SASEGT. CDR3 bases: TGTGCCAGCGCCTTTTTCTCTGGAAACACCATATATTTT. It yields the protein CASAFFSGNTIYF.

The chain employs TRBV5-1 and TRBJ2-3, with 7 bases fitting TRBD2. In germline, CDR1 is SGHRS, CDR2 YFSETQ. CDR3 length: 15 amino acids. Germline trimming cut 0 bases from V and 6 bases from J; bases unmatched to any gene: 7. The CDR3 loop is CASSLGGSDRDTQYF. CDR3 coding DNA: TGCGCCAGCAGCTTGGGCGGGAGCGATCGCGATACGCAGTATTTT.

The table lists this clone with a count of one. V is TRBV4-3 and J is TRBJ1-3, with unresolved D. V gave up 0 bases and J gave up 7 bases, with 10 bases separating them. The length of the CDR3 is 14 residues. The germline V gene encodes CDR1 LGHNA and CDR2 YSLEER. CDR3 sequence reads: CASSQDQSRNTIYF. The CDR3 bases are TGCGCCAGCAGCCAAGATCAGAGTAGGAACACCATATATTTT.

J is TRBJ2-1 and V is TRBV7-9; D possibly uses TRBD1 or TRBD2 (5 bases each). The length of the CDR3 is 16 residues. In germline, CDR1 is SEHNR, CDR2 FQNEAQ (reference sequence). Trimming pared 2 bases from V and 5 bases from J, leaving 16 bases between. This CDR3 reads CASSLPSTGADNEQFF. DNA of the CDR3: TGTGCCAGCAGCTTACCCTCGACCGGGGCGGACAATGAGCAGTTCTTC.

This sequence joins TRBV19 and TRBJ2-1; 7 bases align to TRBD1. The CDR3 loop spans 13 amino acids. V lost 11 bases and J lost 5; bases outside the gene matches: 9. Germline loops: CDR1 LNHDA, CDR2 SQIVND (reference sequence). The CDR3 here is CAARRTGHNEQFF. The CDR3 region has the DNA TGTGCCGCCCGTAGGACAGGTCACAATGAGCAGTTCTTC.

The V gene is TRBV13, the J gene TRBJ2-2, with 10 bases that match TRBD1. This CDR3 spans 16 amino acids. The V segment lost 7 bases and the J segment 1 base; nucleotides outside the gene matches: 6. Germline lookup yields CDR1 PRHDT and CDR2 FYEKMQ (reference sequence). This CDR3 reads CASIKRDRGNTGELFF. CDR3 coding DNA: TGTGCCAGCATCAAACGGGACAGGGGGAACACCGGGGAGCTGTTTTTT.

This sequence joins TRBV19 and TRBJ2-7; unclear D gene. CDR3 length: 15 amino acids. Trimming removed 5 bases at V and 6 bases at J, with 20 bases between. Germline CDR1 LNHDA, CDR2 SQIVND (reference sequence). The CDR3 bases are TGTGCCAGTAGTTCAAGAAGAGGACCATTGGGCGAGCAGTACTTC. Its protein is CASSSRRGPLGEQYF.

V usage is TRBV7-2 and J usage is TRBJ1-5; 7 bases line up with TRBD1. The V and J ends lost 2 bases and 3 bases, in that order; junction bases with no gene match: 4. Germline values: CDR1 SGHTA, CDR2 FQGNSA. The CDR3 length is 15 residues. CDR3 in amino acids: CASSLPGGLNQPQHF. The CDR3, as DNA: TGTGCCAGCAGCTTACCAGGGGGACTCAATCAGCCCCAGCATTTT.

This clone was recorded a few times. Other DNA sequences within the sample encode an identical CDR3. The chain uses TRBV7-2 and TRBJ2-5; 11 positions agree with TRBD2. V shed 3 bases and J 3 bases; nucleotides not matched to a gene: 0. The germline gives CDR1 SGHTA, CDR2 FQGNSA. This CDR3 is built from 14 residues. The CDR3 sequence: CASSLGLAEETQYF. CDR3 nucleotides: TGTGCCAGCAGCTTGGGACTAGCGGAAGAGACCCAGTACTTC.

The genes are TRBV5-1 and TRBJ2-7; 8 bases match TRBD2. This CDR3 comprises 15 residues. Germline-derived CDR1 and CDR2 are SGHRS and YFSETQ. The junction had 7 bases not matched to a gene; V was cut back by 5 bases and J by 0 bases. The CDR3 sequence: CASRVAGTSSYEQYF. The CDR3 DNA reads TGCGCCAGCAGAGTAGCGGGGACCTCCTCCTACGAGCAGTACTTC.

A note on this clone: Other DNA sequences in the sample encode the same CDR3. The CDR3 nucleotides read TGCAGCGTTGCGGGGGGCCCGAACACTGAAGCTTTCTTT. Translated, it gives CSVAGGPNTEAFF. The chain combines TRBV29-1 with TRBJ1-1; weak D call: TRBD1 (6 bases). From germline, CDR1 is SQVTM and CDR2 ANQGSEA. The CDR3 consists of 13 residues. With 4 bases removed from V and 1 base from J, the gap between germline ends came to 10 bases.

The chain joins TRBV15 to TRBJ1-4, with D perhaps TRBD1 (6 bases). The CDR3 is 14 amino acids. The V and J ends lost 5 bases and 0 bases respectively, with 7 bases between them. Per the germline V gene, CDR1 is LNHNV and CDR2 is YYDKDF (reference sequence). The CDR3, as DNA: TGTGCCACCAGCGGACAGACAACTAATGAAAAACTGTTTTTT. Protein product: CATSGQTTNEKLFF. Using reference TRBV15 and TRBJ1-4 for the parts outside the CDR3, the full variable domain is DAMVIQNPRYQVTQFGKPVTLSCSQTLNHNVMYWYQQKSSQAPKLLFHYYDKDFNNEADTPDNFQSRRPNTSFCFLDIRSPGLGDTAMYLCATSGQTTNEKLFFGSGTQLSVL.

CDR3 nucleotide sequence: TGCGCCAGCAGCCAAGATGGGGGGAGCAATGAGCAGTTCTTC. Translating gives CASSQDGGSNEQFF. The chain couples TRBV4-3 to TRBJ2-1, with D perhaps matching TRBD2 (6 bases). Trimming removed 0 bases from V and 6 bases from J, with 9 bases in between. This CDR3 has 14 residues. The germline V gene has CDR1 LGHNA and CDR2 YSLEER.